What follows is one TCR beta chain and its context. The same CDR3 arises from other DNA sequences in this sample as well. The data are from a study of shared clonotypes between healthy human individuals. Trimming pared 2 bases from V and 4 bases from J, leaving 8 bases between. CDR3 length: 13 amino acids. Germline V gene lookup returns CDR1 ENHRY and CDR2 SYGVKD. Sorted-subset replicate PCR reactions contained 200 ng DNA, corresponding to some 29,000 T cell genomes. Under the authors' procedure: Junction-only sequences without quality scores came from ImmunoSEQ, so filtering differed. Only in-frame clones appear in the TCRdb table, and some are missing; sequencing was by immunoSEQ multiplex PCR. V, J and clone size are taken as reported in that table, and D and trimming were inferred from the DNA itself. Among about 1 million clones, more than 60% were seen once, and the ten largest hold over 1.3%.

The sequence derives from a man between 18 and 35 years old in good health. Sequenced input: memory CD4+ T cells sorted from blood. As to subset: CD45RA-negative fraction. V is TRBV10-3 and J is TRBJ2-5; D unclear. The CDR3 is CAISELGGETQYF. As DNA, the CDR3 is TGTGCCATCAGTGAGCTAGGCGGAGAGACCCAGTACTTC.